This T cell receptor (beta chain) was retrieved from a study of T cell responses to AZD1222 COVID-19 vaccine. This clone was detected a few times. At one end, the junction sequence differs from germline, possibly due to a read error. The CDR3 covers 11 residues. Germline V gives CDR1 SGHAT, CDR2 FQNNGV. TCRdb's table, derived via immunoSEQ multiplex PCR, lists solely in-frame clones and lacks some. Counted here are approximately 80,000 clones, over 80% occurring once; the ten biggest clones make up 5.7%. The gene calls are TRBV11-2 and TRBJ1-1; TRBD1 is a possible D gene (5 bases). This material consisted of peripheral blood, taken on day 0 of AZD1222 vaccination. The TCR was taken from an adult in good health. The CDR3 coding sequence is TGTGCCAGCAGCTTAGGGGGGATGAGTGTCTTT. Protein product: CASSLGGMSVF.